A selection of T cell receptor beta chains follows, all from one sample in a study of blood T cell repertoires in COVID-19. The table came from immunoSEQ multiplex PCR; TCRdb's copy has only in-frame clones and leaves some out. The repertoire holds roughly 140,000 clones, with about 86% as singletons. The sample comprised PBMCs or T cells enriched from blood (not recorded which). These TCRs come from a man aged 45-60 years who had recovered from COVID-19. Both conserved end residues are part of each CDR3. A D gene is named only where the DNA matches it firmly. Clone size is stated in some rows and not others, as once, few, many or a class when expanded.

j_gene	abundance	d_gene	v_gene	CDR3aa	CDR3nt
TRBJ2-2	-	TRBD2	TRBV11-3	CASSFQGGGNTGELFF	TGTGCCAGCAGCTTCCAAGGCGGGGGGAACACCGGGGAGCTGTTTTTT
TRBJ1-1	-	TRBD1	TRBV2	CASRGQGDEAFF	TGTGCCAGCAGGGGACAGGGGGATGAAGCTTTCTTT
TRBJ1-6	-	TRBD1	TRBV5-1	CASSEGQGDNSPLHF	TGCGCCAGCAGCGAAGGACAGGGCGATAATTCACCCCTCCACTTT
TRBJ1-5	-	TRBD1	TRBV7-9	CASSPADRGGRSQPQHF	TGTGCCAGCAGCCCGGCGGACAGGGGGGGAAGGTCTCAGCCCCAGCATTTT
TRBJ2-1	-	-	TRBV6-2/TRBV6-3	CASSYGGTVNNEQFF	TGTGCCAGCAGTTACGGAGGTACGGTCAACAATGAGCAGTTCTTC
TRBJ1-2	-	-	TRBV7-9	CASKLRDFYTF	TGTGCCAGCAAATTACGGGACTTCTACACCTTC
TRBJ1-2	-	-	TRBV12-3/TRBV12-4	CASSFARGAGYTF	TGTGCCAGCAGTTTTGCAAGGGGCGCTGGCTACACCTTC
TRBJ2-3	-	-	TRBV29-1	CSVEVRREGTDTQYF	TGCAGCGTTGAAGTACGTCGAGAGGGCACAGATACGCAGTATTTT
TRBJ1-1	-	-	TRBV12-3/TRBV12-4	CASSLQGPTEAFF	TGTGCCAGCAGTTTACAGGGGCCCACTGAAGCTTTCTTT
TRBJ2-3	-	-	TRBV9	CASSPSLGGTDTQYF	TGTGCCAGCAGCCCCTCTCTCGGGGGTACAGATACGCAGTATTTT
TRBJ1-6	few	-	TRBV11-2	CASSLGQVDTSPLHF	TGTGCCAGCAGCTTAGGCCAGGTAGATACCTCACCCCTCCACTTT
TRBJ2-7	-	-	TRBV14	CASSHSRYEQYF	TGTGCCAGCAGCCACAGCAGGTACGAGCAGTACTTC
TRBJ2-7	-	-	TRBV18	CASSPPTGRTEQYF	TGTGCCAGCTCACCACCTACAGGCCGTACCGAGCAGTACTTC
TRBJ2-2	few	TRBD1	TRBV19	CASSKNPRGSGTGELFF	TGTGCCAGTAGTAAGAACCCCAGGGGGTCCGGCACCGGGGAGCTGTTTTTT
TRBJ1-1	-	-	TRBV6-4	CASSTTVNTEAFF	TGTGCCAGCAGTACTACGGTGAACACTGAAGCTTTCTTT
TRBJ1-2	-	TRBD1	TRBV3-1/TRBV3-2	CASSQGDSYGYTF	TGTGCCAGCAGCCAAGGGGACAGTTATGGCTACACCTTC
TRBJ1-6	-	-	TRBV7-9	CASSLDQGPSPLHF	TGTGCCAGCAGCTTAGACCAGGGCCCTTCACCCCTCCACTTT
TRBJ2-1	once	-	TRBV9	CASSVQGLDEQFF	TGTGCCAGCAGCGTCCAGGGATTGGATGAGCAGTTCTTC
TRBJ1-5	once	-	TRBV7-8	CASSLNRVDNQPQHF	TGTGCCAGCAGCTTAAACAGGGTGGACAATCAGCCCCAGCATTTT
TRBJ2-1	-	-	TRBV6-2/TRBV6-3	CASSVGALYNEQFF	TGTGCCAGCAGTGTGGGGGCGTTGTACAATGAGCAGTTCTTC
TRBJ2-2	-	TRBD2	TRBV11-2	CASSLEPSGVATGELFF	TGTGCCAGCAGCTTAGAACCTAGCGGGGTAGCCACCGGGGAGCTGTTTTTT
TRBJ1-5	-	-	TRBV19	CASSPPTGVERNQPQHF	TGTGCCAGTAGTCCCCCGACAGGCGTTGAACGCAATCAGCCCCAGCATTTT
TRBJ2-3	-	TRBD2	TRBV9	CASSPTDLRGGDTQYF	TGTGCCAGCAGCCCTACGGACCTACGCGGGGGAGATACGCAGTATTTT
TRBJ1-4	-	-	TRBV12-3/TRBV12-4	CASSFDSPAKLFF	TGTGCCAGCAGTTTTGATAGTCCCGCTAAACTGTTTTTT
TRBJ1-2	-	-	TRBV6-2/TRBV6-3	CASSLSRGLNYGYTF	TGTGCCAGCAGTCTCAGCAGGGGATTGAACTATGGCTACACCTTC
TRBJ1-6	-	-	TRBV5-4	CASSRQASSYNSPLHF	TGTGCCAGCAGCCGACAGGCGAGCTCCTATAATTCACCCCTCCACTTT
TRBJ2-7	few	-	TRBV18	CASSEVPAGAKGSEQYF	TGTGCCAGCTCAGAGGTTCCCGCGGGGGCTAAGGGCTCCGAGCAGTACTTC
TRBJ1-1	-	TRBD1	TRBV6-5	CASSYSTGGLGTEAFF	TGTGCCAGCAGTTACTCGACAGGGGGCCTGGGGACTGAAGCTTTCTTT
TRBJ1-5	few	TRBD1	TRBV19	CASTTMGTGYSNQPQHF	TGTGCCAGTACCACTATGGGGACAGGGTATAGCAATCAGCCCCAGCATTTT
TRBJ1-2	-	-	TRBV21-1	CASSETRDRGNYGYTF	TGTGCCAGCAGCGAAACCCGGGACAGGGGGAACTATGGCTACACCTTC
TRBJ1-6	-	-	TRBV28	CASRGGLNNSPLHF	TGTGCCAGCAGGGGGGGGTTGAATAATTCACCCCTCCACTTT
TRBJ1-2	-	TRBD1	TRBV4-2	CASSQGDSYGYTF	TGTGCCAGCAGCCAAGGGGACAGCTATGGCTACACCTTC
TRBJ1-1	few	TRBD1	TRBV6-6	CASSYSGTGAFF	TGTGCCAGCAGTTACTCCGGGACAGGGGCTTTCTTT
TRBJ1-5	-	-	TRBV6-5	CASKESRAGNQPQHF	TGTGCCAGCAAGGAATCCAGGGCAGGCAATCAGCCCCAGCATTTT
TRBJ2-3	once	TRBD2	TRBV7-2	CASSLKLGLAGVPDTQYF	TGTGCCAGCAGCTTAAAACTCGGACTAGCGGGGGTCCCAGATACGCAGTATTTT
TRBJ1-2	-	-	TRBV5-5	CASSLASTGGYTF	TGTGCCAGCAGCTTGGCCTCGACAGGCGGCTACACCTTC
TRBJ2-2	-	-	TRBV11-3	CASSLVVGAGELFF	TGTGCCAGCAGCTTAGTGGTCGGGGCCGGGGAGCTGTTTTTT
TRBJ2-1	-	TRBD2	TRBV5-1	CASSQRTSGGTYNEQFF	TGCGCCAGCAGCCAGCGGACTAGCGGGGGGACCTACAATGAGCAGTTCTTC
TRBJ1-4	-	TRBD1	TRBV7-2	CASRQGAREKLFF	TGTGCCAGCAGACAGGGGGCTCGGGAAAAACTGTTTTTT
TRBJ1-1	-	-	TRBV2	CASSFGLGNTEAFF	TGTGCCAGTTCCTTCGGACTAGGAAACACTGAAGCTTTCTTT
TRBJ1-4	-	-	TRBV29-1	CSVERELNEKLFF	TGCAGCGTGGAACGGGAGCTTAATGAAAAACTGTTTTTT
TRBJ2-2	-	TRBD2	TRBV7-9	CASSLAGGTGELFF	TGTGCCAGCAGCCTAGCGGGGGGCACCGGGGAGCTGTTTTTT
TRBJ2-7	-	TRBD2	TRBV12-3/TRBV12-4	CASSPGGAYEQYF	TGTGCCAGCAGCCCGGGGGGGGCCTACGAGCAGTACTTC
TRBJ1-1	few	-	TRBV6-6	CASTNSPRTEAFF	TGTGCCAGCACCAACAGTCCCCGCACTGAAGCTTTCTTT
TRBJ2-7	-	TRBD1	TRBV27	CASSDGQGASYEQYF	TGTGCCAGCAGCGATGGACAGGGTGCGTCCTACGAGCAGTACTTC
TRBJ1-1	medium-sized	-	TRBV4-1	CASSQLVDSDTEAFF	TGCGCCAGCAGCCAACTCGTTGACAGCGACACTGAAGCTTTCTTT
TRBJ1-2	-	TRBD1	TRBV4-1	CASSQDFTGQYNGYTF	TGCGCCAGCAGCCAAGATTTTACGGGACAGTATAATGGCTACACCTTC
TRBJ2-7	-	TRBD1	TRBV14	CASSQWTGQGYEQYF	TGTGCCAGCAGCCAATGGACGGGACAGGGGTACGAGCAGTACTTC
TRBJ1-1	-	-	TRBV5-5	CASSANRRGNTEAFF	TGTGCCAGCAGCGCAAACCGACGGGGGAACACTGAAGCTTTCTTT
TRBJ1-2	-	-	TRBV25-1	CASSEAGGYTF	TGTGCCAGCAGTGAAGCCGGGGGCTACACCTTC
TRBJ1-1	-	-	TRBV13	CASSTNEAMNTEAFF	TGTGCCAGCAGCACAAACGAGGCCATGAACACTGAAGCTTTCTTT
TRBJ2-7	-	-	TRBV6-5	CASSNHRAYEQYF	TGTGCCAGCAGTAACCACCGGGCCTACGAGCAGTACTTC
TRBJ1-5	-	-	TRBV24-1	CATSDRGVGQPQHF	TGTGCCACCAGTGACAGGGGCGTGGGTCAGCCCCAGCATTTT
TRBJ2-5	-	-	TRBV5-1	CASSLSGGMETQYF	TGCGCCAGCAGCTTGTCAGGGGGGATGGAGACCCAGTACTTC
TRBJ2-7	-	-	TRBV11-3	CASSLISGPHEQYF	TGTGCCAGCAGCTTAATTAGCGGCCCCCACGAGCAGTACTTC
TRBJ1-3	-	-	TRBV7-9	CASSFPRTAGNTIYF	TGTGCCAGCAGCTTCCCGAGGACAGCTGGAAACACCATATATTTT
TRBJ2-5	-	-	TRBV2	CASRATGTPETQYF	TGTGCCAGCAGGGCGACAGGGACTCCGGAGACCCAGTACTTC